A single sample is the source of the 30 T cell receptor beta chains below, sequenced in a study of blood T cell repertoires in COVID-19. Clones were sequenced by immunoSEQ multiplex PCR, and TCRdb holds only the in-frame ones, with some missing. The repertoire consists of about 270,000 clones, with under 95% occurring once and the leading ten covering approximately 3%. The sequenced sample was PBMCs or T cells enriched from blood (not recorded which). These receptors were taken from a man in his forties who had been exposed to COVID-19.

V is TRBV11-2 and J is TRBJ2-2, with TRBD1 identical over 7 bases. V was clipped by 6 bases and J by 0 bases; unmatched bases: 4. The CDR3 length is 15 residues. Germline V gene data show CDR1 as SGHAT and CDR2 as FQNNGV. CDR3 DNA sequence: TGTGCCAGCAGTAAACAGGGGACGAACACCGGGGAGCTGTTTTTT. Its protein product is CASSKQGTNTGELFF. The complete variable domain, with remaining parts taken from reference TRBV11-2 and TRBJ2-2, reads EAGVAQSPRYKIIEKRQSVAFWCNPISGHATLYWYQQILGQGPKLLIQFQNNGVVDDSQLPKDRFSAERLKGVDSTLKIQPAKLEDSAVYLCASSKQGTNTGELFFGEGSRLTVL.

V is TRBV18 and J is TRBJ2-7; 9 nucleotides align to TRBD2. V was clipped by 5 bases and J by 2 bases; unmatched bases: 4. The CDR3 covers 14 residues. The germline V gene has CDR1 KGHSH and CDR2 LQKENI. The CDR3 nucleotides are TGTGCCAGCTCAGAGCGGGAGGCCCCCTACGAGCAGTACTTC. The encoded protein is CASSEREAPYEQYF.

The rearrangement links TRBV3-1 (or the pseudogene TRBV3-2) to TRBJ2-1, with TRBD2 matching 8 bases. The V segment lost 3 bases and the J segment 5 bases; nucleotides outside the gene matches: 12. Germline V gene data show CDR1 as LGHDT and CDR2 as YNNKEL (reference sequence). This CDR3 is built from 17 residues. CDR3 bases: TGTGCCAGCAGCCACCCGCCACTAGCGGCCTTCAACAATGAGCAGTTCTTC. Translation gives CASSHPPLAAFNNEQFF.

Notes on this clone: A junction end diverges from the germline sequence, so it may reflect a read error. V gene TRBV7-8 combines with J gene TRBJ1-5; D call uncertain. Germline V CDR1 and CDR2: SGHVS, FQNEAQ. The CDR3 is made up of 13 amino acids. The CDR3 sequence: CASSFRSTQPQHF. DNA for the CDR3: TGTGCCAGCAGCTTCCGTAGCACTCAGCCCCAGCATTTT.

The rearrangement joins TRBV5-1 to TRBJ2-2; the match to TRBD2 covers 10 bases. CDR1 is SGHRS, CDR2 YFSETQ, per germline. The CDR3 is 16 residues long. The ends lost 2 bases at V and 7 bases at J; junction bases unmatched: 8. CDR3 region: CASSFDLAGVVGELFF. In DNA form, the CDR3 reads TGCGCCAGCAGCTTCGACCTAGCGGGAGTGGTCGGGGAGCTGTTTTTT.

The gene calls are TRBV4-1 and TRBJ2-1; D may be TRBD2 (5 bases). The germline CDR1 and CDR2 sequences are MGHRA and YSYEKL. The CDR3 is made up of 16 amino acids. V lost 0 bases and J lost 6, with 15 bases in between. CDR3 in amino acids: CASSQDRDYQGNEQFF. CDR3 sequence (DNA): TGCGCCAGCAGCCAAGATAGAGACTACCAAGGCAATGAGCAGTTCTTC.

The CDR3 DNA follows: TGTGCCAGCATGAAGGACAATTTCCAAGAGACCCAGTACTTC. Translated: CASMKDNFQETQYF. This chain uses TRBV6-5 with TRBJ2-5; a weak D match, TRBD1 (5 bases). The CDR3 sequence is 14 residues long. The V end was cut by 7 bases, the J end by 1 base, with 13 bases between. Germline-derived CDR1 and CDR2 are MNHEY and SVGAGI.

This clone came up a few times. The chain couples TRBV19 to TRBJ2-2; 14 nucleotides align to TRBD2. The CDR3 runs 16 residues. V dropped 8 bases and J dropped 3; count of bases not matched to a gene: 5. Per germline, CDR1 LNHDA and CDR2 SQIVND (reference sequence). The DNA of the CDR3 is TGTGCCAGTGGGAGGACTAGCGGGGGGTACACCGGGGAGCTGTTTTTT. Its translation: CASGRTSGGYTGELFF. The whole variable domain, remainder taken from reference TRBV19 and TRBJ2-2, is DGGITQSPKYLFRKEGQNVTLSCEQNLNHDAMYWYRQDPGQGLRLIYYSQIVNDFQKGDIAEGYSVSREKKESFPLTVTSAQKNPTAFYLCASGRTSGGYTGELFFGEGSRLTVL.

V is TRBV5-1 and J is TRBJ2-5, with no clear D. Between the trimmed V and J ends, which lost 4 bases and 5 bases, there was a span of 18 bases. CDR1 and CDR2 (germline): SGHRS, YFSETQ. The CDR3 extends over 15 amino acids. CDR3 DNA: TGCGCCAGCAGCACCCGGGTCACCCCGGAGGAGACCCAGTACTTC. It yields the protein CASSTRVTPEETQYF.

The V call is TRBV7-2, the J call TRBJ2-3; 9 bases map to TRBD2. Losses at the gene ends were 1 base for V and 6 bases for J; bases not matched to a gene: 5. Germline V gives CDR1 SGHTA, CDR2 FQGNSA. The CDR3 covers 15 residues. The CDR3 nucleotides read TGTGCCAGCAGCTTAGTTTATCTAGCGGGGGATACGCAGTATTTT. This codes for CASSLVYLAGDTQYF.

The CDR3 sequence: CSAPGLAGTREQFF. As DNA, the CDR3 is TGCAGCGCTCCGGGACTAGCGGGGACACGCGAGCAGTTCTTC. The chain couples TRBV29-1 to TRBJ2-1, with 13 positions matching TRBD2. The CDR3 contains 14 residues. Germline V gene data show CDR1 as SQVTM and CDR2 as ANQGSEA. The ends lost 7 bases at V and 10 bases at J; junction bases unmatched: 10.

The rearrangement uses TRBV27 and TRBJ2-7, with 11 nucleotides matching TRBD2. V dropped 2 bases and J dropped 4; count of bases not matched to a gene: 7. Per the germline V gene, CDR1 is MNHEY and CDR2 is SMNVEV (reference sequence). The CDR3 extends over 16 amino acids. DNA for the CDR3: TGTGCCAGCAGTTTAGAGGGGACTAGCGGATCATACGAGCAGTACTTC. Translating gives CASSLEGTSGSYEQYF.

The chain employs TRBV7-9 and TRBJ1-2, with a weak D call TRBD1 (6 bases). V was pared by 5 bases and J by 3 bases, with 10 bases between. The CDR3 totals 13 residues. CDR1 is SEHNR, CDR2 FQNEAQ, per germline (reference sequence). The CDR3: CASSQGQDYGYTF. The CDR3 DNA is TGTGCCAGCAGCCAGGGACAAGACTATGGCTACACCTTC.

CDR3 loop: CASRTSVDYEQYF. In nucleotides, the CDR3 is TGTGCCAGCAGGACTAGCGTTGACTACGAGCAGTACTTC. The J gene is TRBJ2-7, the V gene TRBV6-5; 8 nucleotides match TRBD2. The germline gives CDR1 MNHEY, CDR2 SVGAGI. The CDR3 contains 13 residues. Germline trimming cut 6 bases from V and 3 bases from J; bases unmatched to any gene: 4.

The CDR3 sequence is CASSTPGEGHLEQFF. DNA of the CDR3: TGTGCCAGCAGTACCCCGGGGGAGGGCCACTTGGAGCAGTTCTTC. The chain carries TRBV28 and TRBJ2-1; TRBD2 matches 7 bases. The CDR3 is 15 residues long. Trimming took 5 bases from V and 10 from J; bases not matched to a gene: 14. Germline values: CDR1 MDHEN, CDR2 SYDVKM.

This clone was seen a handful of times. The genes are TRBV19 and TRBJ2-3, with TRBD1 identical over 8 bases. The ends lost 4 bases at V and 4 bases at J; junction bases unmatched: 10. The CDR3 has 16 residues. The germline V gene encodes CDR1 LNHDA and CDR2 SQIVND (reference sequence). The CDR3 nucleotides read TGTGCCAGTAGTACTCGGAGGACAGGGATCTCAGATACGCAGTATTTT. This translates into CASSTRRTGISDTQYF.

This clone showed up just a few times. The V gene is TRBV6-5, the J gene TRBJ2-1; 8 nucleotides match TRBD2. The CDR3 is made up of 14 amino acids. Per the germline V gene, CDR1 is MNHEY and CDR2 is SVGAGI. The V gene end was trimmed by 6 bases and the J gene end by 6 bases; junction bases not matched to a gene: 7. This chain's CDR3 is CASSPGLGRNEQFF. Written as DNA, the CDR3 is TGTGCCAGCAGCCCGGGACTAGGGCGCAATGAGCAGTTCTTC.

The count of this clone is one. V usage is TRBV20-1 and J usage is TRBJ2-5; D gene unclear. Germline CDR1 reads DFQATT; CDR2 reads SNEGSKA (reference sequence). V shed 0 bases and J shed 7 bases, with 6 bases lying between them. The CDR3 covers 11 residues. The CDR3 sequence is CSAREPGTQYF. CDR3 coding DNA: TGCAGTGCTAGAGAGCCCGGGACCCAGTACTTC.

The chain is built from TRBV28 and TRBJ2-7; TRBD1 matches at 9 bases. In germline, CDR1 is MDHEN, CDR2 SYDVKM. The V segment lost 4 bases and the J segment 1 base; nucleotides outside the gene matches: 5. The CDR3 runs 15 residues. The CDR3 DNA follows: TGTGCCAGCAGTTCCGGGACAGGGATGTCCTACGAGCAGTACTTC. It yields the protein CASSSGTGMSYEQYF.

This rearrangement joins TRBV4-3 to TRBJ2-1; 12 nucleotides line up with TRBD2. CDR3 length: 15 residues. Germline-derived CDR1 and CDR2 are LGHNA and YSLEER. Unmatched junction bases numbered 3, after V lost 5 bases and J lost 4 bases. The CDR3 DNA reads TGCGCCAGCAGCAGACTAGCGGGGGAATACAATGAGCAGTTCTTC. Protein sequence: CASSRLAGEYNEQFF.

CDR3 nucleotides: TGTGCCAGCAGTGAAAACGAGATCAACTATGGCTACACCTTC. Translation: CASSENEINYGYTF. The chain recombines TRBV2 with TRBJ1-2; no firm D call. CDR1 and CDR2 (germline): SNHLY, FYNNEI. Trimming took off 2 bases at V and 2 bases at J, with 9 bases between the two ends. The CDR3 has 14 residues. Filled out from reference TRBV2 and TRBJ1-2, the complete variable domain reads EPEVTQTPSHQVTQMGQEVILRCVPISNHLYFYWYRQILGQKVEFLVSFYNNEISEKSEIFDDQFSVERPDGSNFTLKIRSTKLEDSAMYFCASSENEINYGYTFGSGTRLTVV.

The rearrangement uses TRBV27 and TRBJ1-2, with D possibly matching TRBD1 (5 bases). This CDR3 has 14 amino acids. The germline V and J ends were trimmed by 2 bases and 6 bases, with 13 bases remaining between them. CDR1 is MNHEY and CDR2 is SMNVEV in the germline V gene (reference sequence). The CDR3 here is CASSLTLRGDGYTF. The CDR3 DNA follows: TGTGCCAGCAGTTTAACACTACGGGGGGATGGCTACACCTTC.

In this sample, this clone turned up once. V is TRBV21-1 and J is TRBJ2-2; TRBD2, as called in the table, went unchecked against the DNA. TRBV21-1 is a listed pseudogene. This CDR3 is built from 16 residues. CDR3 nucleotides: TGTGCCAGCAGCTTGACAAGGGAGAAGAACACCGGGGAGCTGTTTTTT. Protein product: CASSLTREKNTGELFF.

The chain joins TRBV4-2 to TRBJ2-7, with D unresolved. Germline loops: CDR1 LGHNA, CDR2 YNFKEQ. CDR3 length equals 13 residues. The V and J ends lost 4 bases and 2 bases respectively, with 9 bases between them. CDR3 nucleotide sequence: TGTGCCAGCAGCCCGCCTGCGGCCTACGAGCAGTACTTC. It translates to CASSPPAAYEQYF.

V gene TRBV6-1 combines with J gene TRBJ2-7, with D perhaps matching TRBD1 (6 bases). The CDR3 covers 14 residues. CDR1 and CDR2 (germline): MNHNS, SASEGT. Trimming removed 1 base from V and 3 bases from J, with 10 bases in between. The CDR3 DNA reads TGTGCCAGCAGTGAAGGGACAGCAAACTACGAGCAGTACTTC. This encodes CASSEGTANYEQYF.

This chain uses TRBV11-2 with TRBJ1-5; D unclear. The ends were cut back, 0 bases at V and 4 bases at J, with 4 bases in the middle. This CDR3 is 13 amino acids long. Germline V gene data show CDR1 as SGHAT and CDR2 as FQNNGV. The CDR3 nucleotides are TGTGCCAGCAGCTTAGAGTTAAATCAGCCCCAGCATTTT. This sequence encodes CASSLELNQPQHF.

The V gene is TRBV19, the J gene TRBJ2-1; possible D gene TRBD2, 5 bases. Germline loops: CDR1 LNHDA, CDR2 SQIVND (reference sequence). V lost 1 base to trimming and J lost 9 bases, with 16 bases between them. This CDR3 region has 15 residues. The CDR3 reads CASSIVRVSRGEQFF. CDR3 DNA: TGTGCCAGTAGTATAGTTCGAGTCTCTCGGGGTGAGCAGTTCTTC.

V gene TRBV24-1 combines with J gene TRBJ2-1; possibly TRBD1 for D (8 bases). The germline V gene has CDR1 KGHDR and CDR2 SFDVKD. The CDR3 covers 16 residues. Trimming removed 4 bases from V and 6 bases from J, with 18 bases in between. The CDR3, as DNA: TGTGCCACCAGTGACCCGAGCGGGACAGGTCGCAATGAGCAGTTCTTC. Protein: CATSDPSGTGRNEQFF.

V usage is TRBV11-3 and J usage is TRBJ2-2; D not resolved. Trimming removed 1 base from V and 6 bases from J, with 6 bases in between. The CDR3 contains 13 residues. Germline V gives CDR1 SGHNT, CDR2 YENEEA. The CDR3 is CASSLAVPGELFF. CDR3 nucleotides: TGTGCCAGCAGCTTAGCTGTCCCCGGGGAGCTGTTTTTT. Looking up the rest from reference TRBV11-3 and TRBJ2-2 gives the full variable domain: EAGVVQSPRYKIIEKKQPVAFWCNPISGHNTLYWYLQNLGQGPELLIRYENEEAVDDSQLPKDRFSAERLKGVDSTLKIQPAELGDSAVYLCASSLAVPGELFFGEGSRLTVL.

This sequence joins TRBV30 and TRBJ2-1; 7 bases are shared with TRBD2. Germline lookup yields CDR1 GTSNPN and CDR2 SVGIG (reference sequence). The CDR3 extends over 16 amino acids. V shed 0 bases, J shed 0 bases, and the junction held 5 bases outside the gene matches. Written as DNA, the CDR3 is TGTGCCTGGAGTGTCAGCGGGATAAGCTCCTACAATGAGCAGTTCTTC. This codes for CAWSVSGISSYNEQFF. Full variable domain (outside the CDR3, taken from reference TRBV30 and TRBJ2-1): SQTIHQWPATLVQPVGSPLSLECTVEGTSNPNLYWYRQAAGRGLQLLFYSVGIGQISSEVPQNLSASRPQDRQFILSSKKLLLSDSGFYLCAWSVSGISSYNEQFFGPGTRLTVL.